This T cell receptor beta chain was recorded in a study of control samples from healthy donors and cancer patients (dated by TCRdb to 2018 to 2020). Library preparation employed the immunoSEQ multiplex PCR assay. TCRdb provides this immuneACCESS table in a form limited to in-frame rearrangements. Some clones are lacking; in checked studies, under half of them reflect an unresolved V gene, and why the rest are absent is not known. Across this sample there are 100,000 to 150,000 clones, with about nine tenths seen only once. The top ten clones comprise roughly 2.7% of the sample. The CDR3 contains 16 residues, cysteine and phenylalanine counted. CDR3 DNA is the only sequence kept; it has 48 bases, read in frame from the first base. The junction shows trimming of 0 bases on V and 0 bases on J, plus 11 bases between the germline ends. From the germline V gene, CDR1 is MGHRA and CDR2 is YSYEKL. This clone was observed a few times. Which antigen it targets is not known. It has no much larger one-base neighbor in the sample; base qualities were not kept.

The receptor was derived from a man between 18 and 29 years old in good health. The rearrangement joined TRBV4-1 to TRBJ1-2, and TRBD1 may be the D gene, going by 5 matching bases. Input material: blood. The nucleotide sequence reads TGCGCCAGCAGCCAAGAGCCGGGGACTACTAACTATGGCTACACCTTC. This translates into CASSQEPGTTNYGYTF.